This T cell receptor (beta chain) was obtained from a study of response to subunit inactivated influenza vaccine. V gave up 6 bases and J gave up 0 bases, with 12 bases separating them. The germline V gene has CDR1 DFQATT and CDR2 SNEGSKA (reference sequence). CDR3 length equals 15 residues. A remark on this clonotype: Its antigen is as yet unknown.

TCRdb passed the RT-PCR reads through MiXCR, listing each CDR3 protein once. The table includes around 580,000 distinct CDR3 sequences, 11% to 15% detected once. General study results and limits: It was suggested by the authors that few new T cells are recruited by each seasonal influenza vaccination.

The sample in question was PBMCs from blood, obtained 11 to 12 days after vaccination. The V call is TRBV20-1, the J call TRBJ2-6, with D perhaps matching TRBD1 (6 bases). The clonotype originates from a man aged 50 to 59 who received an inactivated influenza vaccine. Here the CDR3 DNA reads TGCAGTGCGAGACGGACAGACTCTGGGGCCAACGTCCTGACTTTC. Its protein product is CSARRTDSGANVLTF.